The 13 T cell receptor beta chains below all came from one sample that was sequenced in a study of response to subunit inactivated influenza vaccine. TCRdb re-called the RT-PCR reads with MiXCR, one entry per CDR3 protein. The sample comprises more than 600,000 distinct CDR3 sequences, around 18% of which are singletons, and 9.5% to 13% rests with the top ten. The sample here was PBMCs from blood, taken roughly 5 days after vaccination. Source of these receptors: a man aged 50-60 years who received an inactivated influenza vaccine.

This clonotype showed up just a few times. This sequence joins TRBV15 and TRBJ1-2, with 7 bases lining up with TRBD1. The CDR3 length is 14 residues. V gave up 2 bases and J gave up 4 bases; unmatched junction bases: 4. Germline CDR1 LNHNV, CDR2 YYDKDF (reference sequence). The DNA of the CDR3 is TGTGCCACCAGCAGAACCACAGGGGCCTATGGCTACACCTTC. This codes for CATSRTTGAYGYTF. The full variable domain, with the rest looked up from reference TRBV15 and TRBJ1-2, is DAMVIQNPRYQVTQFGKPVTLSCSQTLNHNVMYWYQQKSSQAPKLLFHYYDKDFNNEADTPDNFQSRRPNTSFCFLDIRSPGLGDTAMYLCATSRTTGAYGYTFGSGTRLTVV.

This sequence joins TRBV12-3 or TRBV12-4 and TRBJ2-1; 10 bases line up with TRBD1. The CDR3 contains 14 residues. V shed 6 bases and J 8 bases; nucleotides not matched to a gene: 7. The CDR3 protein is CASRPGQGSDEQFF. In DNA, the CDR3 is TGTGCCAGCAGGCCGGGACAGGGGTCGGATGAGCAGTTCTTC.

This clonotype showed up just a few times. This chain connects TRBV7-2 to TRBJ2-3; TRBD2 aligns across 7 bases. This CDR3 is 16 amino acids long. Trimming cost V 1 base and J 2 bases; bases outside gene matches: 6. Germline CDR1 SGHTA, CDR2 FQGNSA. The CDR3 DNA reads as TGTGCCAGCAGCTTAGAGGCGCGGGGGATCACAGATACGCAGTATTTT. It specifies CASSLEARGITDTQYF.

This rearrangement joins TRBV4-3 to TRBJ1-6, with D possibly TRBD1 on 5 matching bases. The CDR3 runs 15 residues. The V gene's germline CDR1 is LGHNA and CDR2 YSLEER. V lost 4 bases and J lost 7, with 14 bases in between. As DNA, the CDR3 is TGCGCCAGCAGCCCTCTCGGGGCGCCGAATTCACCCCTCCACTTT. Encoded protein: CASSPLGAPNSPLHF.

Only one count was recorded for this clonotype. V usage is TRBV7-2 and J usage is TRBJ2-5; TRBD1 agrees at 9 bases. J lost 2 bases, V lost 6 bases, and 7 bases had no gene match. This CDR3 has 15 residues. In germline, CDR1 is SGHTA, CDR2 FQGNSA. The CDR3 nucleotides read TGTGCCAGCAGGGTAACAGGGGGCCGGCAAGAGACCCAGTACTTC. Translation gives CASRVTGGRQETQYF.

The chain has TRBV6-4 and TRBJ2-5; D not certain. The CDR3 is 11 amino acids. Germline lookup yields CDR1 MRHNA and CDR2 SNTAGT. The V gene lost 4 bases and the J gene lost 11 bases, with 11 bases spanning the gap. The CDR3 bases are TGTGCCAGCAGTGGGGCTAGTTCACAGTACTTC. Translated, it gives CASSGASSQYF.

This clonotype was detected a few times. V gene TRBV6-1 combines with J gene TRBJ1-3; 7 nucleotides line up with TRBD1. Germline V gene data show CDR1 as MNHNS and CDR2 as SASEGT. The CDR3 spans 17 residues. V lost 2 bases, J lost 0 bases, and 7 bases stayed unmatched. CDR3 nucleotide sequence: TGTGCCAGCAGTGAACGGGACAGTACCGCCTCTGGAAACACCATATATTTT. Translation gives CASSERDSTASGNTIYF.

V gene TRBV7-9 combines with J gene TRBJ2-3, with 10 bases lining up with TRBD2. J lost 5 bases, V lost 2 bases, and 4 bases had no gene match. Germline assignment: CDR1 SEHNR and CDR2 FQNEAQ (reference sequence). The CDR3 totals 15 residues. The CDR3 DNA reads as TGTGCCAGCAGCTTACTAGCGGGAGTACTAGATACGCAGTATTTT. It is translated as CASSLLAGVLDTQYF.

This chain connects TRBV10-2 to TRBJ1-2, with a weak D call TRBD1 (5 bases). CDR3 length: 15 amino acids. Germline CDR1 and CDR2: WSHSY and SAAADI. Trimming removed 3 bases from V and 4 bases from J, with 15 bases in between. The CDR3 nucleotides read TGCGCCAGCAGTGACAACCCAGGGTTTGGCTATGGCTACACCTTC. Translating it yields CASSDNPGFGYGYTF.

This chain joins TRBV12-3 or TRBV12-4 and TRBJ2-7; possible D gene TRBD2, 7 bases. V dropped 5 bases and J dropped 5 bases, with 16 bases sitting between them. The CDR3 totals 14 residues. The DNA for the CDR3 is TGTGCCAGCAGTCAGGAGGGGGGGGGACACGAGCAGTACTTC. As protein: CASSQEGGGHEQYF.

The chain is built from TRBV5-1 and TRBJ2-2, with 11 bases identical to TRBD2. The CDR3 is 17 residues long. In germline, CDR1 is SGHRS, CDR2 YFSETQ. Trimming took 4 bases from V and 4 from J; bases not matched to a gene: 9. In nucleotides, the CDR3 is TGCGCCAGCAGCAGAGCCATGACTAGCGGGGCCACCGGGGAGCTGTTTTTT. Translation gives CASSRAMTSGATGELFF.

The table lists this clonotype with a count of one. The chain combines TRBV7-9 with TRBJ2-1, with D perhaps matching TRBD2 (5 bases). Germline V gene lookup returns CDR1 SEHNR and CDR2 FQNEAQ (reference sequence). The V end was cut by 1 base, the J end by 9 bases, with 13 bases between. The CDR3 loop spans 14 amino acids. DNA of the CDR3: TGTGCCAGCAGCTTAGGTGGGAGAGGCGGTGAGCAGTTCTTC. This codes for CASSLGGRGGEQFF.

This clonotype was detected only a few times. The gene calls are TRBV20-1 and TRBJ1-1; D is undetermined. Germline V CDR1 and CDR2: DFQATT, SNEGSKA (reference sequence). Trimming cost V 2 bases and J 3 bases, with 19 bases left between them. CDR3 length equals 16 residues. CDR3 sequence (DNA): TGCAGTGCTAGACCTATGAAGAGGTTTAGGGACACTGAAGCTTTCTTT. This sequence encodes CSARPMKRFRDTEAFF.